Listed here are 24 T cell receptor beta chains from one sample, sequenced in a study of technical replicates of blood from a handful of donors. Sequenced by immunoSEQ multiplex PCR; TCRdb stores in-frame clones only, minus some. The table includes about 88,000 clones, 95% detected once. Sequencing used T cells isolated from PBMCs. These receptors all stem from a human donor in good health.

The chain employs TRBV28 and TRBJ2-7; D not resolved. The V end lost 2 bases, the J end lost 1 base, and 9 bases lay between the germline ends. Per germline, CDR1 MDHEN and CDR2 SYDVKM. The CDR3 runs to 14 residues. CDR3 nucleotide sequence: TGTGCCAGCAGTTTACCGCAGTTATCCTACGAGCAGTACTTC. Residues: CASSLPQLSYEQYF.

This chain links TRBV16 with TRBJ2-1; perhaps TRBD1 as D (6 bases). The CDR3 contains 14 residues. CDR1 is KGHSY and CDR2 is FQNENV in the germline V gene. V gave up 4 bases and J gave up 1 base, with 8 bases separating them. The CDR3 sequence: CASSLDRSYNEQFF. The CDR3 bases are TGTGCCAGCAGCCTGGACAGATCCTACAATGAGCAGTTCTTC.

This sequence joins TRBV5-1 and TRBJ2-3; D is ambiguous. Trimming stripped 0 bases from V and 3 bases from J, with 14 bases between. The CDR3 runs to 16 residues. The V gene's germline CDR1 is SGHRS and CDR2 YFSETQ. The CDR3 reads CASSLENPGGTDTQYF. CDR3 bases: TGCGCCAGCAGCTTGGAGAATCCGGGTGGTACAGATACGCAGTATTTT.

This rearrangement joins TRBV4-3 to TRBJ1-5, with 9 bases lining up with TRBD1. Germline lookup yields CDR1 LGHNA and CDR2 YSLEER. J gave up 4 bases and V 4 bases, and 5 bases lay outside the gene matches. The CDR3 sequence is 15 residues long. The CDR3 region is CASSRIQGANQPQHF. The CDR3 DNA sequence: TGCGCCAGCAGCCGGATACAGGGGGCGAATCAGCCCCAGCATTTT.

V is TRBV27 and J is TRBJ1-4, with a possible D match to TRBD1 (5 bases). This CDR3 is built from 17 residues. Germline-derived CDR1 and CDR2 are MNHEY and SMNVEV (reference sequence). Trimming took off 6 bases at V and 1 base at J, with 18 bases between the two ends. The CDR3 nucleotides are TGTGCCAGCAGACGTGGGGGGGTCAGAGTAACTAATGAAAAACTGTTTTTT. It translates to CASRRGGVRVTNEKLFF.

This clone was recorded once. The chain employs TRBV19 and TRBJ2-5, with a tentative D call TRBD2 (5 bases). The germline V gene has CDR1 LNHDA and CDR2 SQIVND (reference sequence). The V end lost 3 bases, the J end lost 4 bases, and 9 bases lay between the germline ends. The CDR3 covers 13 residues. CDR3 amino acids: CASSIGSGETQYF. The CDR3 nucleotides are TGTGCCAGTAGTATCGGAAGCGGAGAGACCCAGTACTTC.

The chain employs TRBV9 and TRBJ2-3, with D possibly matching TRBD1 (6 bases). CDR3 length equals 15 residues. The V end lost 0 bases, the J end lost 1 base, and 9 bases lay between the germline ends. Germline V gene data show CDR1 as SGDLS and CDR2 as YYNGEE. The CDR3 here is CASSVGDMGTDTQYF. CDR3 coding DNA: TGTGCCAGCAGCGTAGGGGACATGGGCACAGATACGCAGTATTTT.

The chain carries TRBV29-1 and TRBJ2-3; possibly TRBD2 for D (6 bases). Trimming took 4 bases from V and 4 from J, leaving 15 bases between them. The CDR3 sequence is 14 residues long. From germline, CDR1 is SQVTM and CDR2 ANQGSEA. The CDR3 loop is CSVASSGVADTQYF. For the CDR3, the DNA is TGCAGCGTTGCATCCTCGGGGGTGGCAGATACGCAGTATTTT.

This chain connects TRBV6-1 to TRBJ2-6, with 7 bases matching TRBD1. The V segment lost 3 bases and the J segment 2 bases; nucleotides outside the gene matches: 1. Looked up from germline, CDR1 is MNHNS and CDR2 is SASEGT. The length of the CDR3 is 15 residues. As DNA, the CDR3 is TGTGCCAGCAGTGATCAGGGGGCTGGGGCCAACGTCCTGACTTTC. It is translated as CASSDQGAGANVLTF.

A remark on this clone: The junction departs from germline at one end; a sequencing error may be responsible. The rearrangement joins TRBV6-5 to TRBJ1-2, with D tentatively TRBD1 (6 bases). This CDR3 region has 11 residues. Germline-derived CDR1 and CDR2 are MNHEY and SVGAGI. CDR3 loop: CASSYSGTPIF. The CDR3 nucleotides read TGTGCCAGCAGTTACTCCGGGACACCAATCTTC.

The rearrangement uses TRBV19 and TRBJ2-3, with 8 bases aligning to TRBD1. Germline CDR1 LNHDA, CDR2 SQIVND (reference sequence). The V and J ends lost 3 bases and 6 bases, in that order; junction bases with no gene match: 8. The CDR3 is made up of 15 amino acids. The DNA of the CDR3 is TGTGCCAGTAGTATTGGACAGGGCGGGGTGGATACGCAGTATTTT. This sequence encodes CASSIGQGGVDTQYF. The full variable domain, in which reference TRBV19 and TRBJ2-3 provide the parts outside the CDR3, is DGGITQSPKYLFRKEGQNVTLSCEQNLNHDAMYWYRQDPGQGLRLIYYSQIVNDFQKGDIAEGYSVSREKKESFPLTVTSAQKNPTAFYLCASSIGQGGVDTQYFGPGTRLTVL.

This chain links TRBV6-1 with TRBJ2-3, with 7 bases lining up with TRBD2. The CDR3 has 14 residues. Germline loops: CDR1 MNHNS, CDR2 SASEGT. With 5 bases clipped from V and 4 bases from J, the junction kept 6 bases outside the gene matches. The CDR3 DNA sequence: TGTGCCAGCAGTCGGGGGAGGGCCCCAGATACGCAGTATTTT. This codes for CASSRGRAPDTQYF.

CDR3 residues: CASTPDGEYNEQFF. CDR3 bases: TGTGCCAGCACCCCGGACGGGGAGTACAATGAGCAGTTCTTC. The V and J genes are TRBV6-5 and TRBJ2-1, with TRBD2 as a possible D gene (5 bases). V was clipped by 7 bases and J by 4 bases, with 14 bases between them. Germline CDR1 and CDR2: MNHEY and SVGAGI. The CDR3 runs 14 residues.

This clone was seen a handful of times. The rearrangement joins TRBV28 to TRBJ1-1, with D tentatively TRBD1 (5 bases). V dropped 3 bases and J dropped 10 bases, with 12 bases sitting between them. Germline V lookup: CDR1 MDHEN, CDR2 SYDVKM. The CDR3 totals 12 residues. The DNA for the CDR3 is TGTGCCAGCAGTTTTTATCTCGGGGGAGCTTTCTTT. It codes for CASSFYLGGAFF.

The chain joins TRBV5-1 to TRBJ1-5; D is unclear. The germline gives CDR1 SGHRS, CDR2 YFSETQ. Trimming left V 0 bases short and J 2 bases short, with 9 bases between. The CDR3 length is 15 residues. The CDR3: CASSLDTARNQPQHF. CDR3 nucleotides: TGCGCCAGCAGCTTGGATACTGCCCGCAATCAGCCCCAGCATTTT. Full variable domain (rest looked up from reference TRBV5-1 and TRBJ1-5): KAGVTQTPRYLIKTRGQQVTLSCSPISGHRSVSWYQQTPGQGLQFLFEYFSETQRNKGNFPGRFSGRQFSNSRSEMNVSTLELGDSALYLCASSLDTARNQPQHFGDGTRLSIL.

This sequence joins TRBV19 and TRBJ1-4, with 8 bases matching TRBD1. V shed 3 bases and J 0 bases; nucleotides not matched to a gene: 0. CDR3 length equals 15 residues. Per the germline V gene, CDR1 is LNHDA and CDR2 is SQIVND (reference sequence). The CDR3 DNA is TGTGCCAGTAGTATGGGACAGGCAACTAATGAAAAACTGTTTTTT. It encodes CASSMGQATNEKLFF.

V gene TRBV28 combines with J gene TRBJ1-2; D is possibly TRBD1 (5 bases). The CDR3 extends over 14 amino acids. Germline loops: CDR1 MDHEN, CDR2 SYDVKM. The germline V and J ends were trimmed by 4 bases and 3 bases, with 12 bases remaining between them. The CDR3 spells CASSSPDSHYGYTF. DNA of the CDR3: TGTGCCAGCAGTTCCCCCGACAGCCACTATGGCTACACCTTC.

The rearrangement joins TRBV4-1 to TRBJ2-1; 9 bases fit TRBD2. The CDR3 is 14 amino acids. Germline CDR1 is MGHRA and CDR2 is YSYEKL. The junction had 3 bases not matched to a gene; V was cut back by 4 bases and J by 5 bases. The CDR3 DNA sequence: TGCGCCAGCAGCCCGCTAGCGGGAAACAATGAGCAGTTCTTC. This codes for CASSPLAGNNEQFF.

The V gene is TRBV7-2, the J gene TRBJ1-3, with TRBD1 matching 7 bases. The V segment lost 3 bases and the J segment 0 bases; nucleotides outside the gene matches: 5. CDR1 is SGHTA and CDR2 is FQGNSA in the germline V gene. The length of the CDR3 is 16 residues. The CDR3 DNA reads as TGTGCCAGCAGCTTGATGGGACAGAGCTCTGGAAACACCATATATTTT. Its translation: CASSLMGQSSGNTIYF. Using reference TRBV7-2 and TRBJ1-3 for the parts outside the CDR3, the full variable domain is GAGVSQSPSNKVTEKGKDVELRCDPISGHTALYWYRQSLGQGLEFLIYFQGNSAPDKSGLPSDRFSAERTGGSVSTLTIQRTQQEDSAVYLCASSLMGQSSGNTIYFGEGSWLTVV.

This clone showed up just once. The CDR3 protein is CAWIYGTGYTGELFF. CDR3 nucleotide sequence: TGTGCCTGGATCTATGGGACAGGGTATACCGGGGAGCTGTTTTTT. The J gene is TRBJ2-2, the V gene TRBV30; 9 bases line up with TRBD1. The CDR3 runs to 15 residues. Germline trimming cut 4 bases from V and 5 bases from J; bases unmatched to any gene: 8. Germline V gene data show CDR1 as GTSNPN and CDR2 as SVGIG (reference sequence).

The genes are TRBV28 and TRBJ1-3; D is perhaps TRBD1 (5 bases). This CDR3 spans 17 amino acids. Trimming took off 5 bases at V and 2 bases at J, with 19 bases between the two ends. Germline V gene lookup returns CDR1 MDHEN and CDR2 SYDVKM. The DNA of the CDR3 is TGTGCCAGCAGTGACCCTCGGATGGGGCGCACTGGAAACACCATATATTTT. Translation gives CASSDPRMGRTGNTIYF.

This clone was recorded a few times. The V call is TRBV2, the J call TRBJ1-1; 8 bases are a match to TRBD1. With V trimmed by 2 bases and J by 5 bases, 7 bases remained unmatched. This CDR3 contains 15 residues. Germline V gives CDR1 SNHLY, CDR2 FYNNEI. CDR3 bases: TGTGCCAGCAGTGAATTTCAGGGGGCGTATACTGAAGCTTTCTTT. It specifies CASSEFQGAYTEAFF.

The rearrangement links TRBV6-6 to TRBJ2-5; 10 bases are a match to TRBD2. The germline V gene encodes CDR1 MNHNY and CDR2 SVGAGI (reference sequence). V was pared by 0 bases and J by 4 bases, with 5 bases of the junction left unmatched. This CDR3 has 16 residues. The CDR3 spells CASSYSVAGGLETQYF. CDR3 bases: TGTGCCAGCAGTTACTCCGTAGCGGGAGGCTTAGAGACCCAGTACTTC.

The rearrangement joins TRBV25-1 to TRBJ2-3, with no clear D. This CDR3 contains 13 residues. Germline V CDR1 and CDR2: MGHDK, SYGVNS. V lost 9 bases, J lost 6 bases, and 16 bases lay in between. This CDR3 is CASNQKRSDTQYF. Here the CDR3 DNA reads TGTGCCAGTAATCAGAAAAGGAGCGATACGCAGTATTTT.